The present T cell receptor (beta chain) was sequenced within a study of a mutant IDH1 vaccine in newly diagnosed glioma. Study at large: Vaccine administration was initiated 4-6 weeks following radiotherapy alone, or with temozolomide cycles. Most had both radiotherapy and temozolomide beforehand; others had only one.

Indicated time point: week 5, during vaccination. With topical imiquimod, each dose of the vaccine consisted of 300 ug of mutant IDH1 20-mer peptide. On this clone itself: Its antigen remains unidentified.

CDR1 is LGHNA, CDR2 YSLEER, per germline. The CDR3 covers 16 residues. V dropped 0 bases and J dropped 9; count of bases not matched to a gene: 10. The table came from immunoSEQ multiplex PCR; TCRdb's copy has only in-frame clones and leaves some out. The sample includes around 46,000 clones, around four fifths of them seen just once. The TCR comes from a man in his forties or fifties with glioma. The gene calls are TRBV4-3 and TRBJ1-2; TRBD1 matches at 10 bases. The input for sequencing was PBMCs, taken from a glioma patient whose treatment included an IDH1 peptide vaccine. CDR3 nucleotides: TGCGCCAGCAGCCAAGAGCACGGGACAGGGGCGATCAGCTACACCTTC. Protein product: CASSQEHGTGAISYTF.